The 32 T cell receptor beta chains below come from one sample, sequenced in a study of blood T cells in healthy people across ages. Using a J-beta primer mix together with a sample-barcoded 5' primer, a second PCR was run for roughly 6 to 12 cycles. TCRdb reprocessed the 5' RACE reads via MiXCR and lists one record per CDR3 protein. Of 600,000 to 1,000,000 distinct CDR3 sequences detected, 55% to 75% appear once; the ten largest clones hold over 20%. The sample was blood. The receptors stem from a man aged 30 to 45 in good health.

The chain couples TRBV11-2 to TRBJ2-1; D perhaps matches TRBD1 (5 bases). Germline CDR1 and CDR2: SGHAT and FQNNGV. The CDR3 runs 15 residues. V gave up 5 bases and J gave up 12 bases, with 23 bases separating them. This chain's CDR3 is CASSPDSSLGLRQFF. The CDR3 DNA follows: TGTGCCAGCAGCCCAGACAGCTCCTTAGGTCTGAGGCAGTTCTTC.

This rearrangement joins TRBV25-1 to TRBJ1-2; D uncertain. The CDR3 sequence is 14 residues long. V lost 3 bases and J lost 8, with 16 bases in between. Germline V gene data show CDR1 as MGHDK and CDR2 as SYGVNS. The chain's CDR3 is CASSEAGRAGGYTF. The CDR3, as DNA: TGTGCCAGCAGTGAGGCAGGACGAGCGGGGGGCTACACCTTC.

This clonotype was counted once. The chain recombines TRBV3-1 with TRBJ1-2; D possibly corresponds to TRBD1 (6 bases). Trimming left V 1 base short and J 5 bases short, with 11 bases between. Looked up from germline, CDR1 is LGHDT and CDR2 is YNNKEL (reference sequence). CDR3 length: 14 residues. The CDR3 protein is CASSQVGGQYGYTF. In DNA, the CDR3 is TGTGCCAGCAGCCAAGTTGGGGGGCAATATGGCTACACCTTC.

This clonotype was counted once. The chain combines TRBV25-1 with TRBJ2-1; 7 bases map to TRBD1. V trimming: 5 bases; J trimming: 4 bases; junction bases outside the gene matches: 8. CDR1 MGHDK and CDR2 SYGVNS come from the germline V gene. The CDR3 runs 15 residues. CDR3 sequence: CASSQRGQPYNEQFF. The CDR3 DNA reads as TGTGCCAGCAGTCAAAGGGGGCAGCCTTACAATGAGCAGTTCTTC.

In nucleotides, the CDR3 is TGTGCCAGCAGCTTAAAGCAGCTGGGGGCCGGTGGGCAGTTCTTC. Its protein is CASSLKQLGAGGQFF. J is TRBJ2-1 and V is TRBV7-2, with D possibly being TRBD1 (6 bases). Trimming pared 2 bases from V and 12 bases from J, leaving 20 bases between. Germline V gene data show CDR1 as SGHTA and CDR2 as FQGNSA. This CDR3 has 15 amino acids.

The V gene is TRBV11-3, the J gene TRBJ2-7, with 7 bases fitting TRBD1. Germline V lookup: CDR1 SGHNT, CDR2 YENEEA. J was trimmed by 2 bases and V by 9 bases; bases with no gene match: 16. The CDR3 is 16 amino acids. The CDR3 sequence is CARRRRRDSSTYEQYF. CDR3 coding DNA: TGTGCCAGACGCCGACGTCGGGACAGTTCGACCTACGAGCAGTACTTC.

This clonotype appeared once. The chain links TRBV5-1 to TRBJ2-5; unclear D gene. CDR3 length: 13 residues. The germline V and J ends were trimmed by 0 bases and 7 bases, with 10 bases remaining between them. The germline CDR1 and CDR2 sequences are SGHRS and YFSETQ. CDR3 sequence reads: CASSLDGESTQYF. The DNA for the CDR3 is TGCGCCAGCAGCTTGGATGGCGAGTCGACCCAGTACTTC.

CDR3: CSAGRQGGQPQHF. DNA of the CDR3: TGCAGTGCTGGCAGACAGGGAGGTCAGCCCCAGCATTTT. The rearrangement links TRBV20-1 to TRBJ1-5; 7 nucleotides line up with TRBD1. Trimming cost V 5 bases and J 6 bases; bases outside gene matches: 7. The CDR3 runs 13 residues. The germline V gene has CDR1 DFQATT and CDR2 SNEGSKA (reference sequence).

The CDR3 sequence is CASSLKSNEKLFF. Written as DNA, the CDR3 is TGTGCCAGCAGCTTAAAGTCAAATGAAAAACTGTTTTTT. This sequence joins TRBV7-9 and TRBJ1-4; D remains unclear. The germline V gene encodes CDR1 SEHNR and CDR2 FQNEAQ (reference sequence). Trimming left V 2 bases short and J 5 bases short, with 6 bases between. The CDR3 totals 13 residues.

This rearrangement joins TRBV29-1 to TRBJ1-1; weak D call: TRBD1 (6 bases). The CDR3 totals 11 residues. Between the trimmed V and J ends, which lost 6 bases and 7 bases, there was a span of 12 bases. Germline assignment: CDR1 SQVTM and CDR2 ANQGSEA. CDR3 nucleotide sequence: TGCAGCGTCCCCCCGACAGGTGAAGCTTTCTTT. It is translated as CSVPPTGEAFF.

The CDR3 nucleotides are TGCAGTGCTACGGGGACTCTCGTCTATGGCTACACCTTC. This translates into CSATGTLVYGYTF. The chain carries TRBV20-1 and TRBJ1-2; D is possibly TRBD1 (5 bases). Looked up from germline, CDR1 is DFQATT and CDR2 is SNEGSKA (reference sequence). Trimming removed 4 bases at V and 4 bases at J, with 13 bases between. The CDR3 has 13 amino acids.

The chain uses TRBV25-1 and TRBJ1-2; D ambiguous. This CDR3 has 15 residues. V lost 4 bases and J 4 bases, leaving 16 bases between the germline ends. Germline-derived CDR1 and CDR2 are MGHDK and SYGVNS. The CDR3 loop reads CASSVSGPGSYGYTF. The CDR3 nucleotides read TGTGCCAGCAGTGTCTCCGGTCCAGGTAGCTATGGCTACACCTTC.

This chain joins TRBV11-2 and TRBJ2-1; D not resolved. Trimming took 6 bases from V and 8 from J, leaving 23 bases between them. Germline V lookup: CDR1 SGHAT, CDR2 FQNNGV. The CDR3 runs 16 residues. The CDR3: CASSPKGRQVWDEQFF. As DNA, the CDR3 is TGTGCCAGCAGTCCGAAAGGCCGTCAGGTATGGGATGAGCAGTTCTTC.

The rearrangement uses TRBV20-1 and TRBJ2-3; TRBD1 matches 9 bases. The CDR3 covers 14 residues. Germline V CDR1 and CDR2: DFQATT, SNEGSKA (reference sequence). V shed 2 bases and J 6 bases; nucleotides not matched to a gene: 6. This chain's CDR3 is CSARLGTGSDTQYF. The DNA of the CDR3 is TGCAGTGCTAGATTGGGGACAGGGTCCGATACGCAGTATTTT.

The CDR3 region is CASTSEMGGTQYF. Here the CDR3 DNA reads TGTGCCAGCACCTCTGAGATGGGGGGGACCCAGTACTTC. This rearrangement joins TRBV2 to TRBJ2-5; the D gene is possibly TRBD2 (6 bases). The V end lost 7 bases, the J end lost 7 bases, and 16 bases lay between the germline ends. The CDR3 runs 13 residues. CDR1 is SNHLY, CDR2 FYNNEI, per germline.

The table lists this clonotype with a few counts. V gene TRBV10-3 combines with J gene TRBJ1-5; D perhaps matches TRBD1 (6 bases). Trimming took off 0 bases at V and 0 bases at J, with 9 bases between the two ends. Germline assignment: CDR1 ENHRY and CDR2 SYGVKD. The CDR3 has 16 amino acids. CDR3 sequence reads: CAISESHRDSNQPQHF. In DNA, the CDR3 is TGTGCCATCAGTGAGTCTCACAGGGATAGCAATCAGCCCCAGCATTTT.

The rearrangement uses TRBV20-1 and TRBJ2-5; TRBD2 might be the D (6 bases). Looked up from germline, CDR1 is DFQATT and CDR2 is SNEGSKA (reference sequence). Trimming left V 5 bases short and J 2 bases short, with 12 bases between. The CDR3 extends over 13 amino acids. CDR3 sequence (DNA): TGCAGTGCTCCGGTGGCGGGGCAAGAGACCCAGTACTTC. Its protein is CSAPVAGQETQYF.

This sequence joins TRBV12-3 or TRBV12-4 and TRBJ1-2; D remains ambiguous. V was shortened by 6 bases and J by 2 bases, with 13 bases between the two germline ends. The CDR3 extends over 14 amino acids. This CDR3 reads CASSSGRKNYGYTF. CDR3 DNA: TGTGCCAGCAGCTCCGGACGGAAGAACTATGGCTACACCTTC.

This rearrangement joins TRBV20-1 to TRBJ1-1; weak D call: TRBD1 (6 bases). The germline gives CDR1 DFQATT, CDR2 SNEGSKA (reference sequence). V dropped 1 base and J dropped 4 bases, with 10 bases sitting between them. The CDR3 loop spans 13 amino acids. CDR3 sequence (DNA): TGCAGTGCTAGAGCAGGGGTAGGCACTGAAGCTTTCTTT. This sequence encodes CSARAGVGTEAFF.

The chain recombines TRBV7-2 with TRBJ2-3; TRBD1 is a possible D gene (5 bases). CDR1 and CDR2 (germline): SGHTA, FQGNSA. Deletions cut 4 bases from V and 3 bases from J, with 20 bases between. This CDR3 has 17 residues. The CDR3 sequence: CASSSPSFLGPTDTQYF. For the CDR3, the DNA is TGTGCCAGCAGCTCACCCTCCTTCCTGGGGCCTACAGATACGCAGTATTTT.

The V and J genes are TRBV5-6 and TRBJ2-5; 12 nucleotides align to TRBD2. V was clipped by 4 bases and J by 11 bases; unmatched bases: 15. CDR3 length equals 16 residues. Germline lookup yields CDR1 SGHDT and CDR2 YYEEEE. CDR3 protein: CASSVKGLAGGDEQYF. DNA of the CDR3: TGTGCCAGCAGCGTTAAGGGACTAGCGGGTGGGGATGAGCAGTACTTC.

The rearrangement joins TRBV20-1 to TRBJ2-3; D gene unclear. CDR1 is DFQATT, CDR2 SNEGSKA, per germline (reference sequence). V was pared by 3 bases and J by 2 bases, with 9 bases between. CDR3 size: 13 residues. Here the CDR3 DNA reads TGCAGTGCTAGGGTTCGGAACACAGATACGCAGTATTTT. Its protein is CSARVRNTDTQYF.

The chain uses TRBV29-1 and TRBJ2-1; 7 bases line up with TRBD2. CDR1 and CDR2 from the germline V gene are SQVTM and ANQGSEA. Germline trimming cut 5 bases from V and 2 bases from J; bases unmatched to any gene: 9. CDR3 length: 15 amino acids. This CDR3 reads CSVPSLADTYNEQFF. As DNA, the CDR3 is TGCAGCGTTCCATCCCTAGCGGACACCTACAATGAGCAGTTCTTC.

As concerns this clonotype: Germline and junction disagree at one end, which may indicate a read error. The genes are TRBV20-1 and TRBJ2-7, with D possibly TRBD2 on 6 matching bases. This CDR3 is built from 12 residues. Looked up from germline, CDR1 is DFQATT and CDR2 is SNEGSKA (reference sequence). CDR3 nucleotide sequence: TGCAGTGCTGGGGGGACCCAAGGGGAGCAGTATTTC. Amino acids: CSAGGTQGEQYF.

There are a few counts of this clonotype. The CDR3: CASSPDGGRVPLYGYTF. The CDR3 nucleotides read TGTGCCAGCAGCCCTGACGGCGGGAGGGTCCCCCTCTATGGCTACACCTTC. The rearrangement uses TRBV7-2 and TRBJ1-2; D unresolved. Germline values: CDR1 SGHTA, CDR2 FQGNSA. The CDR3 runs to 17 residues. V was cut by 5 bases and J by 4 bases, with 23 bases left in between.

The CDR3 DNA sequence: TGTGCCAGCAGCCGGGTAAATACCTACGAGCAGTACTTC. Its translation is CASSRVNTYEQYF. This chain links TRBV7-2 with TRBJ2-7; D is uncertain. This CDR3 has 13 amino acids. The V end lost 5 bases, the J end lost 2 bases, and 10 bases lay between the germline ends. Germline V gene sequence: CDR1 SGHTA, CDR2 FQGNSA.

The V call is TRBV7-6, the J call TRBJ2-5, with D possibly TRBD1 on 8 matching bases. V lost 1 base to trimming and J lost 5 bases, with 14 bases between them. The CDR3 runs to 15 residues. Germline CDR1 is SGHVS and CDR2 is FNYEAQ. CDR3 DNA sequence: TGTGCCAGCAGCTTAGAAACAGGGGGGGACGAGACCCAGTACTTC. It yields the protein CASSLETGGDETQYF.

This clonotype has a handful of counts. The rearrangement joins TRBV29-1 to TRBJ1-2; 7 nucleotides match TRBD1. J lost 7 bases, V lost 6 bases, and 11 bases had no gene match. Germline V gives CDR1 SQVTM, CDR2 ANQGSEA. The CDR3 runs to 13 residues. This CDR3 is CSVDGVGGTGYTF. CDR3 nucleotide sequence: TGCAGCGTGGACGGGGTAGGGGGCACTGGCTACACCTTC.

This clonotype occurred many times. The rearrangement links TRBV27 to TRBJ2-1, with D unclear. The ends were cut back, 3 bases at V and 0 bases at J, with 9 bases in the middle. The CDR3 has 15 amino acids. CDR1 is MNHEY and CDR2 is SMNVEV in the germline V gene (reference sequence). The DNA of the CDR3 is TGTGCCAGCAGTTTCTACAGTAGCTCCTACAATGAGCAGTTCTTC. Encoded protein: CASSFYSSSYNEQFF.

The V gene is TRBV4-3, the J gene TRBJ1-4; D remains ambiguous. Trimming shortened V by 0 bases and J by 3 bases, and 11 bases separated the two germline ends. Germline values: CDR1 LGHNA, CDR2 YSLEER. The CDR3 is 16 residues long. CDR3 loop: CASSQEGGSANEKLFF. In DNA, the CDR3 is TGCGCCAGCAGCCAAGAAGGCGGGTCTGCTAATGAAAAACTGTTTTTT.

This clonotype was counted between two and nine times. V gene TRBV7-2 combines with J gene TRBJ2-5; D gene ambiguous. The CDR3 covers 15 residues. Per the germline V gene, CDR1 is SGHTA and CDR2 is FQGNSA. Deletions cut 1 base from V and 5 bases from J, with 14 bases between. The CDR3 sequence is CASSLETARLETQYF. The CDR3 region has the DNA TGTGCCAGCAGCTTAGAAACGGCGCGACTTGAGACCCAGTACTTC. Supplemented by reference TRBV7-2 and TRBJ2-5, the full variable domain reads GAGVSQSPSNKVTEKGKDVELRCDPISGHTALYWYRQSLGQGLEFLIYFQGNSAPDKSGLPSDRFSAERTGGSVSTLTIQRTQQEDSAVYLCASSLETARLETQYFGPGTRLLVL.

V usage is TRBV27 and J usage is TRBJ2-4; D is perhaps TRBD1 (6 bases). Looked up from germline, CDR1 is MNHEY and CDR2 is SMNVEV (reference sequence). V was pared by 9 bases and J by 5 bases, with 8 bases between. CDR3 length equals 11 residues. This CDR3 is CARPGENIQYF. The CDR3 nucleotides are TGTGCCAGACCAGGGGAAAACATTCAGTACTTC.